This is a list of T cell receptor beta chains from one sample in a study of control samples from healthy donors and cancer patients. Clones were read by immunoSEQ multiplex PCR, and TCRdb kept only the in-frame ones, dropping some. The profile shows under 100,000 clones, less than 90% of them singletons. Sequences were obtained from PBMCs. The receptors stem from a woman aged 45-60 years with colorectal cancer. CDR3s include the opening cysteine and the closing phenylalanine or tryptophan. D genes are given only for firm matches. For some rows the clone size is stated as once, few or many, or as a class when expanded; others skip it.

D	V	size	J	CDR3	DNA
NA	TRBV30	NA	TRBJ2-3	CAWSVGSGADTQYF	TGTGCCTGGAGTGTGGGATCAGGCGCGGATACGCAGTATTTT
NA	TRBV19	NA	TRBJ1-1	CASSIRQGLSNAEAFF	TGTGCCAGTAGTATACGGCAGGGGCTCTCAAACGCTGAAGCTTTCTTT
NA	TRBV6-2/TRBV6-3	NA	TRBJ2-5	CASSRTDQETQYF	TGTGCCAGCAGTAGGACTGATCAAGAGACCCAGTACTTC
NA	TRBV28	NA	TRBJ1-5	CASRGIGSNQPQHF	TGTGCCAGCAGGGGGATAGGGAGCAATCAGCCCCAGCATTTT
NA	TRBV6-5	NA	TRBJ1-3	CASSYQGAGNTIYF	TGTGCCAGCAGTTACCAAGGGGCCGGAAACACCATATATTTT
NA	TRBV2	NA	TRBJ2-3	CASSEALPGDTQYF	TGTGCCAGCAGTGAAGCGCTTCCCGGAGATACGCAGTATTTT
NA	TRBV27	NA	TRBJ1-6	CASSLLDGLGAPLHF	TGTGCCAGCAGTTTACTTGACGGCCTTGGAGCACCCCTCCACTTT
NA	TRBV5-1	NA	TRBJ1-1	CASSLGVQRDTEAFF	TGCGCCAGCAGCTTGGGGGTACAGCGGGACACTGAAGCTTTCTTT
NA	TRBV7-9	NA	TRBJ1-2	CASSLVGVNYGYTF	TGTGCCAGCAGCTTAGTAGGAGTTAACTATGGCTACACCTTC
NA	TRBV4-2	NA	TRBJ1-2	CASSQDRQSNYGYTF	TGTGCCAGCAGCCAAGATAGACAGTCGAACTATGGCTACACCTTC
NA	TRBV18	NA	TRBJ2-5	CASSPLSRSETQYF	TGTGCCAGCTCACCATTGTCCAGATCAGAGACCCAGTACTTC
NA	TRBV7-2	once	TRBJ2-1	CASSETRDSENEQFF	TGTGCCAGCAGCGAAACCCGTGACAGCGAGAATGAGCAGTTCTTC
NA	TRBV6-4	few	TRBJ2-3	CASSESVDGDTQYF	TGTGCCAGCAGTGAGTCGGTTGATGGAGATACGCAGTATTTT
TRBD1	TRBV19	NA	TRBJ1-2	CASSIAGGAHYGYTF	TGTGCCAGTAGTATAGCAGGGGGCGCACACTATGGCTACACCTTC
TRBD2	TRBV19	NA	TRBJ2-1	CASTPRVVAGNNEQFF	TGTGCCAGTACTCCCCGGGTGGTAGCGGGGAACAATGAGCAGTTCTTC
NA	TRBV2	NA	TRBJ1-4	CASSAQIGGGNEKLFF	TGTGCCAGCAGCGCCCAAATAGGGGGAGGTAATGAAAAACTGTTTTTT
NA	TRBV19	NA	TRBJ1-1	CASEQIGANTEAFF	TGTGCCAGCGAGCAAATCGGGGCGAACACTGAAGCTTTCTTT
NA	TRBV19	few	TRBJ2-5	CASSISGQLGETQYF	TGTGCCAGTAGTATTTCAGGACAGTTAGGGGAGACCCAGTACTTC
NA	TRBV12-5	NA	TRBJ1-2	CASGSPRKEGYGYTF	TGTGCTAGTGGTTCCCCCCGGAAGGAGGGCTATGGCTACACCTTC
TRBD1	TRBV25-1	few	TRBJ1-3	CASAGQGQGNTIYF	TGTGCCAGCGCGGGACAGGGGCAAGGAAACACCATATATTTT
NA	TRBV12-3/TRBV12-4	few	TRBJ2-1	CASNGLSYNEQFF	TGTGCCAGCAATGGACTTAGCTACAATGAGCAGTTCTTC
NA	TRBV7-2	once	TRBJ2-3	CASSSPPGTASTDTQYF	TGTGCCAGCAGCTCGCCCCCCGGGACGGCTAGCACAGATACGCAGTATTTT
TRBD1	TRBV25-1	NA	TRBJ1-4	CASSDSGQGGEKLFF	TGTGCCAGCAGTGACTCTGGACAGGGAGGCGAAAAACTGTTTTTT
NA	TRBV3-1/TRBV3-2	NA	TRBJ1-1	CASSQAERPEAFF	TGTGCCAGCAGCCAAGCGGAGAGGCCTGAAGCTTTCTTT
NA	TRBV4-3	NA	TRBJ2-2	CASSQDTVIQGHVGGELFF	TGCGCCAGCAGCCAAGATACGGTTATACAGGGTCATGTTGGCGGGGAGCTGTTTTTT
NA	TRBV27	NA	TRBJ2-3	CASSLSGGYTDTQYF	TGTGCCAGCAGTTTATCGGGGGGCTACACAGATACGCAGTATTTT
NA	TRBV15	few	TRBJ1-3	CATSRDRSSGNTIYF	TGTGCCACCAGCAGAGATCGGAGCTCTGGAAACACCATATATTTT
NA	TRBV19	NA	TRBJ1-6	CATGVSSYNSPLHF	TGTGCCACTGGGGTGAGCTCCTATAATTCACCCCTCCACTTT
NA	TRBV19	NA	TRBJ1-2	CASSIPGEGYGYTF	TGTGCCAGTAGTATCCCGGGAGAGGGCTATGGCTACACCTTC
NA	TRBV10-3	NA	TRBJ1-2	CAISESRYGTNYGYTF	TGTGCCATCAGTGAGTCGCGATACGGGACTAACTATGGCTACACCTTC
TRBD2	TRBV3-1/TRBV3-2	NA	TRBJ2-1	CASSQVGRGDCFF	TGTGCCAGCAGCCAAGTAGGTCGGGGGGACTGCTTCTTC
NA	TRBV7-2	few	TRBJ1-2	CASSLKQFSPYGYTF	TGTGCCAGCAGCTTGAAACAGTTTTCCCCCTATGGCTACACCTTC
NA	TRBV5-1	NA	TRBJ1-1	CASSGLNTEAFF	TGCGCCAGCAGCGGCCTGAACACTGAAGCTTTCTTT
TRBD1	TRBV9	NA	TRBJ1-2	CASSLQGQGRYGYTF	TGTGCCAGCAGCCTTCAGGGACAGGGTCGGTATGGCTACACCTTC
NA	TRBV7-6	NA	TRBJ1-1	CASSFLVFGCVNTEAFF	TGTGCCAGCAGCTTCTTGGTGTTTGGGTGTGTGAACACTGAAGCTTTCTTT
TRBD1	TRBV27	NA	TRBJ1-1	CASTARGRNTEAFF	TGTGCCAGCACCGCTAGGGGGCGCAACACTGAAGCTTTCTTT
TRBD2	TRBV6-5	NA	TRBJ2-3	CASSSGASGGDTQYF	TGTGCCAGCAGTTCCGGAGCTAGCGGTGGAGATACGCAGTATTTT
NA	TRBV7-8	NA	TRBJ1-1	CASSLAAGDTEAFF	TGTGCCAGCAGCTTAGCGGCAGGGGACACTGAAGCTTTCTTT
TRBD1	TRBV27	NA	TRBJ1-5	CASSSGQGNQPQHF	TGTGCCAGCAGTTCGGGACAGGGCAATCAGCCCCAGCATTTT
TRBD1	TRBV7-2	NA	TRBJ1-1	CASRPGQGTEAFF	TGTGCCAGCAGACCAGGACAGGGAACTGAAGCTTTCTTT
NA	TRBV7-2	NA	TRBJ2-1	CASSPPLGGPGNEQFF	TGTGCCAGCAGTCCGCCGCTAGGGGGGCCGGGAAATGAGCAGTTCTTC
NA	TRBV27	NA	TRBJ1-5	CASSLRGGNQPQHF	TGTGCCAGCAGTTTAAGGGGCGGCAATCAGCCCCAGCATTTT
NA	TRBV6-6	NA	TRBJ1-1	CASRIPGNTEAFF	TGTGCCAGCAGAATACCAGGGAATACTGAAGCTTTCTTT
NA	TRBV5-5	NA	TRBJ1-2	CASSFVDTGPDGYTF	TGTGCCAGCAGCTTCGTGGACACCGGTCCTGATGGCTACACCTTC
TRBD2	TRBV5-8	NA	TRBJ2-3	CASSLRFSGATDTQYF	TGTGCCAGCAGCTTACGATTTAGCGGGGCCACAGATACGCAGTATTTT
NA	TRBV25-1	NA	TRBJ1-2	CASSANGYTF	TGTGCCAGCAGTGCCAATGGCTACACCTTC